This T cell receptor (beta chain) was sequenced during a study of tumor-infiltrating lymphocytes in primary liver carcinoma. Looking at the study overall: Patients underwent surgical resection for primary liver carcinoma.

As regards this clonotype: Its specificity is unknown. The junction departs from germline at one end; a sequencing error may be responsible.

General study points: Against blood, tumors held a significantly higher top-250-clone fraction (p = 0.039).

From around 500 ng of total RNA, TCR beta-specific cDNA was reverse-transcribed using a constant-region primer. ARM-PCR, slightly modified, supplied the TCR beta libraries through three nested multiplex PCR rounds. TCRdb re-derived calls from the multiplex PCR reads in MiXCR, one entry per CDR3 protein. The sample shows just over 300,000 distinct CDR3 sequences, around 50% of them seen only once. Germline DNA was also extracted, and blood RNA derived from unsorted whole blood. It was before surgery that about 3.7 milliliters of peripheral blood were collected. Material: peripheral blood. The origin of this receptor is a woman in her twenties or thirties with primary liver carcinoma and hepatitis B virus infection.

CDR3: CASSQDRTSGAGSTYTQYF. CDR3 sequence (DNA): TGTGCCAGCAGCCAAGATCGGACTAGCGGGGCGGGTAGCACATATACGCAGTATTTT. The rearrangement links TRBV4-2 to TRBJ2-3, with TRBD2 matching over 12 bases. The length of the CDR3 is 19 residues. Germline V gene data show CDR1 as LGHNA and CDR2 as YNFKEQ.